The rows below give T cell receptor beta chains drawn from one sample of a study of blood T cell repertoires in COVID-19. The assay was immunoSEQ multiplex PCR, and TCRdb's table has in-frame clones only and misses some. The repertoire holds 240,000 or so clones, with 81% as singletons. The sequenced sample consisted of peripheral blood. Receptors were obtained from a woman older than 75 with COVID-19, enrolled during active disease. The CDR3 runs from the conserved cysteine through the conserved F or W. Fields, in order: J gene, V gene, D gene, clone size, CDR3 protein, CDR3 DNA. A D gene is named only where the DNA matches it firmly. The listing skips clone size in some rows; elsewhere it reads once, few, many or a size class.

TRBJ1-4 | TRBV5-1 | - | - | CASSSGSANEKLFF | TGCGCCAGCAGCTCAGGGTCTGCTAATGAAAAACTGTTTTTT
TRBJ1-1 | TRBV18 | - | - | CASSPPSLANTEAFF | TGTGCCAGCTCACCACCGAGCTTAGCGAACACTGAAGCTTTCTTT
TRBJ2-4 | TRBV19 | - | - | CASSWPLAKNIQYF | TGTGCCAGTTCATGGCCCTTAGCCAAAAACATTCAGTACTTC
TRBJ2-7 | TRBV18 | TRBD2 | once | CASSPAGTSGLEQYF | TGTGCCAGCTCACCAGCCGGGACTAGCGGACTTGAGCAGTACTTC
TRBJ1-5 | TRBV5-5 | - | once | CASSLVGGQPQHF | TGTGCCAGCAGCTTGGTCGGAGGACAGCCCCAGCATTTT
TRBJ1-4 | TRBV6-4 | - | - | CASSAGRNEKLFF | TGTGCCAGCAGTGCAGGGCGGAATGAAAAACTGTTTTTT
TRBJ1-5 | TRBV28 | - | - | CASIRGSSNQPQHF | TGTGCCAGCATCAGGGGAAGTAGCAATCAGCCCCAGCATTTT
TRBJ1-5 | TRBV19 | - | few | CASRRPGSGENQPQHF | TGTGCCAGTAGGAGGCCTGGATCGGGAGAGAATCAGCCCCAGCATTTT
TRBJ2-2 | TRBV5-1 | TRBD1 | once | CASSLGTGVTGELFF | TGCGCCAGCAGCTTAGGGACAGGGGTAACCGGGGAGCTGTTTTTT
TRBJ1-4 | TRBV15 | - | - | CATSRDRRINEKLFF | TGTGCCACCAGCAGAGATAGGAGAATTAATGAAAAACTGTTTTTT
TRBJ1-5 | TRBV5-8 | - | - | CASSVGRGYQPQHF | TGTGCCAGCAGTGTGGGAAGGGGCTATCAGCCCCAGCATTTT
TRBJ1-1 | TRBV5-4 | TRBD1 | - | CASSSTGARTQAFF | TGTGCCAGCAGCTCAACAGGGGCCCGCACACAAGCTTTCTTT
TRBJ2-1 | TRBV7-2 | - | - | CASSPRRHEQFF | TGTGCCAGCAGCCCGAGGAGGCATGAGCAGTTCTTC
TRBJ2-2 | TRBV2 | TRBD2 | - | CASSGQRTSGWADTGELFF | TGTGCCAGCAGTGGGCAGAGGACTAGCGGTTGGGCGGACACCGGGGAGCTGTTTTTT
TRBJ1-2 | TRBV6-5 | - | - | CASSSHQEENGYTF | TGTGCCAGCAGTTCCCATCAGGAGGAGAATGGCTACACCTTC
TRBJ1-2 | TRBV24-1 | - | - | CATSDSIPPASYGYTF | TGTGCCACCAGTGATTCGATCCCTCCCGCGTCCTATGGCTACACCTTC
TRBJ2-2 | TRBV6-6 | - | - | CASILDAGELFF | TGTGCCAGCATCCTAGACGCCGGGGAGCTGTTTTTT
TRBJ2-3 | TRBV7-8 | TRBD2 | - | CASSLVISGGGLSTDTQYF | TGTGCCAGCAGCTTAGTAATTAGCGGGGGGGGTTTGAGCACAGATACGCAGTATTTT
TRBJ1-1 | TRBV2 | - | - | CASSDRQAGNTEAFF | TGTGCCAGCAGTGATAGACAGGCTGGGAACACTGAAGCTTTCTTT
TRBJ2-2 | TRBV4-1 | - | - | CASSQGPTGGTGELFF | TGCGCCAGCAGCCAAGGCCCCACTGGAGGCACCGGGGAGCTGTTTTTT